The 31 T cell receptor beta chains given below trace back to one sample, sequenced in a study of T-cell reconstitution after alpha-beta-depleted transplantation in children. Library preparation (for TCRbeta) was performed with unique molecular identifiers. TCRdb recomputed calls from the PCR reads with MiXCR, one row per CDR3 protein. Here the sample spans approximately 85,000 distinct CDR3 sequences, less than 20% being singletons. Sequencing used PBMCs, mostly from graft donor cells, obtained 180 days after TCRalphabeta/CD19-depleted stem cell transplant. These receptors all stem from a male patient under 10 years old who had a stem cell transplant for acute lymphoblastic leukemia, so the T cells may come from the graft donor.

The chain has TRBV15 and TRBJ1-6; D gene ambiguous. Deletions cut 2 bases from V and 5 bases from J, with 13 bases between. In germline, CDR1 is LNHNV, CDR2 YYDKDF (reference sequence). This CDR3 region has 16 residues. In DNA, the CDR3 is TGTGCCACCAGCAGACCGAAGGTTGAAAATAATTCACCCCTCCACTTT. It is translated as CATSRPKVENNSPLHF.

In this sample, this clonotype turned up a few times. This chain links TRBV7-8 with TRBJ2-1; 11 bases line up with TRBD2. CDR1 is SGHVS and CDR2 is FQNEAQ in the germline V gene. CDR3 length: 17 residues. The V segment lost 0 bases and the J segment 10 bases; nucleotides outside the gene matches: 11. The DNA for the CDR3 is TGTGCCAGCAGCTTAGCGCAGGCTAGCGGGGGGCCTGGGGAGCAGTTCTTC. As protein: CASSLAQASGGPGEQFF.

This clonotype has only a few counts. The rearrangement links TRBV14 to TRBJ2-3, with D hard to call. The ends were cut back, 3 bases at V and 3 bases at J, with 4 bases in the middle. The CDR3 sequence is 12 residues long. The germline V gene has CDR1 SGHDN and CDR2 FVKESK. The CDR3 region has the DNA TGTGCCAGCAGCCACCTGACAGATACGCAGTATTTT. This gives the protein CASSHLTDTQYF.

This chain joins TRBV5-1 and TRBJ2-5; TRBD1 matches at 12 bases. V trimming: 4 bases; J trimming: 6 bases; junction bases outside the gene matches: 7. This CDR3 region has 15 residues. Germline CDR1 is SGHRS and CDR2 is YFSETQ. The CDR3 is CASSGTGGAKQTQYF. The DNA of the CDR3 is TGCGCCAGCAGCGGGACAGGGGGCGCAAAACAGACCCAGTACTTC.

The chain is built from TRBV5-1 and TRBJ2-3; D possibly corresponds to TRBD2 (6 bases). Germline CDR1 and CDR2: SGHRS and YFSETQ. V gave up 3 bases and J gave up 3 bases, with 14 bases separating them. The CDR3 has 15 residues. The CDR3 reads CASSWGLAQTDTQYF. In DNA, the CDR3 is TGCGCCAGCAGCTGGGGACTCGCCCAGACAGATACGCAGTATTTT. The full variable domain, with the rest looked up from reference TRBV5-1 and TRBJ2-3, is KAGVTQTPRYLIKTRGQQVTLSCSPISGHRSVSWYQQTPGQGLQFLFEYFSETQRNKGNFPGRFSGRQFSNSRSEMNVSTLELGDSALYLCASSWGLAQTDTQYFGPGTRLTVL.

This clonotype came up a few times. The chain links TRBV20-1 to TRBJ2-1; D is perhaps TRBD1 or TRBD2 (6 bases each). This CDR3 is built from 15 residues. In germline, CDR1 is DFQATT, CDR2 SNEGSKA (reference sequence). Trimming shortened V by 8 bases and J by 0 bases, and 17 bases separated the two germline ends. Written as DNA, the CDR3 is TGCAGTCACCGTGGGGGGCCGAGCTCCTACAATGAGCAGTTCTTC. Protein sequence: CSHRGGPSSYNEQFF.

This clonotype was seen a few times. The gene calls are TRBV12-3 or TRBV12-4 and TRBJ1-2, with D perhaps TRBD1 (5 bases). Trimming took 5 bases from V and 7 from J, leaving 20 bases between them. The CDR3 has 15 residues. DNA of the CDR3: TGTGCCAGCAGTCCGCGCAGGGTTCAGCCCGTTGGCTACACCTTC. This gives the protein CASSPRRVQPVGYTF.

This chain joins TRBV7-2 and TRBJ2-3; D gene unclear. The CDR3 consists of 12 residues. V lost 3 bases to trimming and J lost 5 bases, with 6 bases between them. Germline V CDR1 and CDR2: SGHTA, FQGNSA. The CDR3 sequence is CASSFGGDTQYF. The DNA for the CDR3 is TGTGCCAGCAGCTTCGGTGGAGATACGCAGTATTTT.

The chain employs TRBV4-3 and TRBJ2-7, with a possible D match to TRBD2 (6 bases). Germline CDR1 reads LGHNA; CDR2 reads YSLEER. The CDR3 totals 16 residues. V shed 1 base and J shed 3 bases, with 16 bases lying between them. As DNA, the CDR3 is TGCGCCAGCAGCCAAGGAGCACCGGGCGGGGTCTACGAGCAGTACTTC. Protein sequence: CASSQGAPGGVYEQYF.

The table lists this clonotype with a few counts. CDR3 DNA: TGTGCCAGCAGCTTATCCCTCGCTGGGGCCAACGTCCTGACTTTC. Translation: CASSLSLAGANVLTF. This chain connects TRBV7-2 to TRBJ2-6; D gene uncertain. V dropped 2 bases and J dropped 2 bases, with 7 bases sitting between them. The CDR3 sequence is 15 residues long. Looked up from germline, CDR1 is SGHTA and CDR2 is FQGNSA.

In this sample, this clonotype turned up many times. The rearrangement joins TRBV6-5 to TRBJ2-3; 9 bases fit TRBD2. Germline assignment: CDR1 MNHEY and CDR2 SVGAGI. The junction had 5 bases not matched to a gene; V was cut back by 2 bases and J by 2 bases. The CDR3 is 16 amino acids. CDR3 nucleotide sequence: TGTGCCAGCAGTTACATTGGGACTAGCAACACAGATACGCAGTATTTT. It encodes CASSYIGTSNTDTQYF.

The V and J genes are TRBV7-9 and TRBJ2-1; the match to TRBD1 covers 7 bases. Looked up from germline, CDR1 is SEHNR and CDR2 is FQNEAQ (reference sequence). The trim removed 4 bases at V and 6 bases at J, leaving 3 bases unmatched. This CDR3 comprises 13 residues. CDR3 DNA sequence: TGTGCCAGCAGCTCGACAGGGATCAATGAGCAGTTCTTC. It encodes CASSSTGINEQFF.

The rearrangement joins TRBV29-1 to TRBJ2-2, with TRBD1 identical over 7 bases. The germline CDR1 and CDR2 sequences are SQVTM and ANQGSEA. V lost 6 bases and J lost 4; bases outside the gene matches: 11. The CDR3 covers 15 residues. This chain's CDR3 is CSVNIRTGTTGELFF. DNA of the CDR3: TGCAGCGTAAACATCCGGACAGGAACCACCGGGGAGCTGTTTTTT.

This clonotype is labeled as medium-sized. J is TRBJ2-1 and V is TRBV20-1; unclear D gene. Trimming shortened V by 6 bases and J by 7 bases, and 10 bases separated the two germline ends. Germline V lookup: CDR1 DFQATT, CDR2 SNEGSKA (reference sequence). The CDR3 is made up of 11 amino acids. The CDR3 is CSAAGLNEQFF. For the CDR3, the DNA is TGCAGTGCGGCCGGGTTAAATGAGCAGTTCTTC.

The chain carries TRBV5-1 and TRBJ1-2; perhaps TRBD1 as D (6 bases). Looked up from germline, CDR1 is SGHRS and CDR2 is YFSETQ. The CDR3 length is 17 residues. V was shortened by 5 bases and J by 6 bases, with 26 bases between the two germline ends. The chain's CDR3 is CASSPNIRRGATDGYTF. In DNA, the CDR3 is TGCGCCAGCAGTCCCAACATCCGCAGGGGCGCGACTGATGGCTACACCTTC.

This chain connects TRBV7-9 to TRBJ1-2, with D hard to call. The CDR3 is made up of 14 amino acids. With 6 bases removed from V and 2 bases from J, the gap between germline ends came to 13 bases. CDR1 and CDR2 (germline): SEHNR, FQNEAQ (reference sequence). The CDR3 here is CASRGAAANYGYTF. The CDR3 nucleotides read TGTGCCAGCAGGGGAGCGGCGGCGAACTATGGCTACACCTTC.

This clonotype is large (0.1 to 1%) by share. V usage is TRBV7-2 and J usage is TRBJ2-1; perhaps TRBD2 as D (5 bases). The CDR3 is 15 amino acids. Trimming removed 1 base at V and 2 bases at J, with 9 bases between. The germline CDR1 and CDR2 sequences are SGHTA and FQGNSA. The CDR3 here is CASSLGVGAYNEQFF. The CDR3 DNA follows: TGTGCCAGCAGCTTAGGGGTCGGGGCCTACAATGAGCAGTTCTTC.

In this sample, this clonotype turned up a few times. This rearrangement joins TRBV5-1 to TRBJ2-1; possible D gene TRBD2, 6 bases. V lost 4 bases and J lost 1, with 12 bases in between. Looked up from germline, CDR1 is SGHRS and CDR2 is YFSETQ. This CDR3 comprises 15 residues. The CDR3 reads CASSGEAGSYNEQFF. The DNA for the CDR3 is TGCGCCAGCAGCGGGGAGGCCGGATCCTACAATGAGCAGTTCTTC.

The chain has TRBV7-9 and TRBJ2-5; 9 bases are shared with TRBD1. Germline CDR1 SEHNR, CDR2 FQNEAQ (reference sequence). J lost 3 bases, V lost 1 base, and 6 bases had no gene match. The CDR3 sequence is 16 residues long. CDR3 nucleotide sequence: TGTGCCAGCAGCTTAGTAGACAGGGGGGGAAAAGAGACCCAGTACTTC. The encoded protein is CASSLVDRGGKETQYF.

This clonotype was seen a few times. The genes are TRBV28 and TRBJ1-5; D not certain. Germline loops: CDR1 MDHEN, CDR2 SYDVKM. The V and J ends lost 7 bases and 7 bases respectively, with 14 bases between them. The length of the CDR3 is 13 residues. Here the CDR3 DNA reads TGTGCCAGCACCTGGAGGGTTGGGCAGCCCCAGCATTTT. The encoded protein is CASTWRVGQPQHF. Looking up the rest from reference TRBV28 and TRBJ1-5 gives the full variable domain: DVKVTQSSRYLVKRTGEKVFLECVQDMDHENMFWYRQDPGLGLRLIYFSYDVKMKEKGDIPEGYSVSREKKERFSLILESASTNQTSMYLCASTWRVGQPQHFGDGTRLSIL.

The sample holds a few counts of this clonotype. The V and J genes are TRBV10-3 and TRBJ1-1; D remains ambiguous. CDR1 is ENHRY, CDR2 SYGVKD, per germline. The CDR3 loop spans 17 amino acids. Trimming shortened V by 3 bases and J by 0 bases, and 17 bases separated the two germline ends. As DNA, the CDR3 is TGTGCCATCAGTGATCCCGGAGGGAAACCCATGAACACTGAAGCTTTCTTT. The encoded protein is CAISDPGGKPMNTEAFF.

This clonotype was observed at least ten times. The chain joins TRBV5-1 to TRBJ2-1; D is uncertain. V was cut by 0 bases and J by 6 bases, with 4 bases left in between. Germline V gene sequence: CDR1 SGHRS, CDR2 YFSETQ. This CDR3 comprises 12 residues. The CDR3 loop is CASSLGVNEQFF. CDR3 nucleotide sequence: TGCGCCAGCAGCTTGGGGGTCAATGAGCAGTTCTTC.

At least ten counts were recorded for this clonotype. V gene TRBV30 combines with J gene TRBJ2-7; D possibly corresponds to TRBD2 (6 bases). The V gene lost 1 base and the J gene lost 5 bases, with 9 bases spanning the gap. Germline values: CDR1 GTSNPN, CDR2 SVGIG (reference sequence). This CDR3 has 12 amino acids. This chain's CDR3 is CAWSASSDEQYF. As DNA, the CDR3 is TGTGCCTGGAGTGCCTCTAGCGACGAGCAGTACTTC. Variable domain in full (rest from reference TRBV30 and TRBJ2-7): SQTIHQWPATLVQPVGSPLSLECTVEGTSNPNLYWYRQAAGRGLQLLFYSVGIGQISSEVPQNLSASRPQDRQFILSSKKLLLSDSGFYLCAWSASSDEQYFGPGTRLTVT.

This clonotype was seen only a few times. The chain couples TRBV7-9 to TRBJ2-3, with a possible D match to TRBD1 (6 bases). The CDR3 spans 14 residues. Between the trimmed V and J ends, which lost 6 bases and 2 bases, there was a span of 12 bases. Germline-derived CDR1 and CDR2 are SEHNR and FQNEAQ (reference sequence). The CDR3 DNA is TGTGCCAGCAGACTCGACAGGATCACAGATACGCAGTATTTT. Its translation is CASRLDRITDTQYF. The full variable domain, rest sourced from reference TRBV7-9 and TRBJ2-3, is DTGVSQNPRHKITKRGQNVTFRCDPISEHNRLYWYRQTLGQGPEFLTYFQNEAQLEKSRLLSDRFSAERPKGSFSTLEIQRTEQGDSAMYLCASRLDRITDTQYFGPGTRLTVL.

This clonotype was seen a few times. The rearrangement joins TRBV5-1 to TRBJ1-1; D might be TRBD1 (6 bases). CDR1 is SGHRS, CDR2 YFSETQ, per germline. The CDR3 is made up of 15 amino acids. The V end lost 1 base, the J end lost 3 bases, and 13 bases lay between the germline ends. The CDR3 nucleotides are TGCGCCAGCAGCTTGTTTATGGGGGGCGACACTGAAGCTTTCTTT. Translation gives CASSLFMGGDTEAFF.

This clonotype was seen more than once but under ten times. The CDR3, as DNA: TGCGCCAGCAGCCAAGATATGGGGGGCTACGAGCAGTACTTC. This translates into CASSQDMGGYEQYF. The rearrangement joins TRBV4-3 to TRBJ2-7, with D maybe TRBD2 (6 bases). CDR1 is LGHNA, CDR2 YSLEER, per germline. The CDR3 runs 14 residues. V was cut by 0 bases and J by 3 bases, with 9 bases left in between.

The rearrangement uses TRBV4-2 and TRBJ2-2; TRBD1 or TRBD2 may be the D gene (5 bases each). The V end lost 1 base, the J end lost 1 base, and 10 bases lay between the germline ends. Germline V gene lookup returns CDR1 LGHNA and CDR2 YNFKEQ. This CDR3 contains 16 residues. As DNA, the CDR3 is TGTGCCAGCAGCCAAGTCGGGACGGTGAACACCGGGGAGCTGTTTTTT. Protein: CASSQVGTVNTGELFF.

This clonotype has just a few counts. The genes are TRBV14 and TRBJ2-1; D is unresolved. The CDR3 totals 14 residues. V shed 5 bases and J shed 6 bases, with 14 bases lying between them. CDR1 is SGHDN and CDR2 is FVKESK in the germline V gene. The CDR3 DNA is TGTGCCAGCAGCTGGGCATCCTTTTCCAATGAGCAGTTCTTC. Encoded protein: CASSWASFSNEQFF.

The chain is built from TRBV7-6 and TRBJ2-5; 7 bases are shared with TRBD1. The CDR3 consists of 15 residues. Germline CDR1 reads SGHVS; CDR2 reads FNYEAQ. The J segment lost 5 bases and the V segment lost 4 bases, leaving 10 bases of the junction unmatched. DNA of the CDR3: TGTGCCAGCAGCTCCCGAGACAGGGTTCGGGAGACCCAGTACTTC. Translation: CASSSRDRVRETQYF. Full variable domain (missing parts from reference TRBV7-6 and TRBJ2-5): GAGVSQSPRYKVTKRGQDVALRCDPISGHVSLYWYRQALGQGPEFLTYFNYEAQQDKSGLPNDRFSAERPEGSISTLTIQRTEQRDSAMYRCASSSRDRVRETQYFGPGTRLLVL.

The sample holds a few counts of this clonotype. The rearrangement uses TRBV20-1 and TRBJ1-6; D is unresolved. Germline V gene sequence: CDR1 DFQATT, CDR2 SNEGSKA (reference sequence). The ends were cut back, 3 bases at V and 3 bases at J, with 9 bases in the middle. The CDR3 is 14 residues long. The CDR3 sequence is CSASRQNYNSPLHF. The CDR3 coding sequence is TGCAGTGCTAGCAGGCAGAACTATAATTCACCCCTCCACTTT.

A few counts support this clonotype. The chain recombines TRBV3-1 with TRBJ2-1, with TRBD2 matching over 12 bases. Trimming took 2 bases from V and 8 from J; bases not matched to a gene: 4. Germline V CDR1 and CDR2: LGHDT, YNNKEL (reference sequence). The length of the CDR3 is 15 residues. CDR3 residues: CASSQFLAGGDEQFF. As DNA, the CDR3 is TGTGCCAGCAGCCAATTCCTAGCGGGGGGGGATGAGCAGTTCTTC.